This TCR beta chain is drawn from a study of blood T cell repertoires in COVID-19. Study background: PBMCs, B-cell-depleted T cells, or T cells were the source of the cDNA or gDNA that made up the material.

The germline CDR1 and CDR2 sequences are SNHLY and FYNNEI. The V and J ends lost 6 bases and 3 bases, in that order; junction bases with no gene match: 10. This CDR3 region has 16 residues. TCRdb's table, derived via immunoSEQ multiplex PCR, lists solely in-frame clones and lacks some. Counted here are roughly 250,000 clones, approximately 91% occurring once; the ten biggest clones make up roughly 2.7%. The origin of this receptor is a person aged 18 to 30 with COVID-19, enrolled during active disease. The source material was peripheral blood. This chain links TRBV2 with TRBJ1-3; 8 bases are shared with TRBD1. The CDR3 is CASRFDQGAYGNTIYF. The CDR3 DNA sequence: TGTGCCAGCAGGTTCGATCAGGGGGCATATGGAAACACCATATATTTT. The variable domain in full, with the rest retrieved from reference TRBV2 and TRBJ1-3, is EPEVTQTPSHQVTQMGQEVILRCVPISNHLYFYWYRQILGQKVEFLVSFYNNEISEKSEIFDDQFSVERPDGSNFTLKIRSTKLEDSAMYFCASRFDQGAYGNTIYFGEGSWLTVV.